This T cell receptor beta chain was retrieved from a study of blood T cell repertoires in COVID-19. Overall study: COVID-19 samples, acute and convalescent, were from the United States, Italy and Spain. T cells, B-cell-depleted T cells, or PBMCs provided the cDNA or gDNA that served as material.

Germline V gene lookup returns CDR1 MDHEN and CDR2 SYDVKM. Trimming removed 1 base from V and 8 bases from J, with 3 bases in between. The CDR3 spans 12 residues. In the authors' workflow: The authors estimated nucleated cell counts from reference gene primer amplification. The repertoire was sequenced with immunoSEQ multiplex PCR; TCRdb's copy has only in-frame clones and lacks some. V and J calls and clone size come straight from that table; D and trimming were deduced from the DNA. The sample has some 180,000 clones; about 90% are singletons. The specimen sequenced was peripheral blood. The chain employs TRBV28 and TRBJ1-6; D is undetermined. This clonotype was sampled from a man between 50 and 59 years old with acute or convalescent COVID-19. The CDR3 reads CASSLSDSPLHF. DNA of the CDR3: TGTGCCAGCAGTTTATCGGATTCACCCCTCCACTTT.